The 21 T cell receptor beta chains below were found in one sample sequenced in a study of blood T cell repertoires in COVID-19 (dated by TCRdb to 2018 to 2021). Library method: the immunoSEQ multiplex PCR assay. TCRdb took over this immuneACCESS table, retaining in-frame rearrangements with V and J assigned. Such tables are incomplete; in checked studies, under half of the missing clones stem from an unresolved V gene, and the remainder is unexplained. Recorded for this sample are approximately 170,000 clones; 80% to 90% of them occurred a single time. 3.5% to 4.5% of the sample is held by the ten biggest clonotypes. Sequencing used peripheral blood. The receptor source for this set is a man between 18 and 35 years old with active or convalescent COVID-19.

J is TRBJ1-2 and V is TRBV5-5; D is uncertain. Germline-derived CDR1 and CDR2 are SGHKS and YYEKEE (reference sequence). There are 13 residues in the CDR3. Trimming shortened V by 1 base and J by 1 base, and 5 bases separated the two germline ends. The CDR3 coding sequence is TGTGCCAGCAGCTTGCCTAATAACTATGGCTACACCTTC. It specifies CASSLPNNYGYTF. The full variable domain, rest sourced from reference TRBV5-5 and TRBJ1-2, is DAGVTQSPTHLIKTRGQQVTLRCSPISGHKSVSWYQQVLGQGPQFIFQYYEKEERGRGNFPDRFSARQFPNYSSELNVNALLLGDSALYLCASSLPNNYGYTFGSGTRLTVV.

The chain has TRBV28 and TRBJ1-2; 11 nucleotides align to TRBD1. Germline CDR1 reads MDHEN; CDR2 reads SYDVKM. The CDR3 contains 18 residues. The ends lost 5 bases at V and 2 bases at J; junction bases unmatched: 13. Here the CDR3 DNA reads TGTGCCAGCAGTCAATCGCCGGGACAGGGGGATATAAACTATGGCTACACCTTC. Residues: CASSQSPGQGDINYGYTF.

J is TRBJ1-1 and V is TRBV11-3; TRBD1 aligns across 7 bases. The CDR3 has 14 amino acids. CDR1 and CDR2 from the germline V gene are SGHNT and YENEEA. Trimming at V came to 5 bases and at J to 5 bases, leaving 8 bases not matched to a gene. The CDR3 DNA is TGTGCCAGCAGCCTATGGACAGGTGGTACTGAAGCTTTCTTT. Encoded protein: CASSLWTGGTEAFF.

V usage is TRBV18 and J usage is TRBJ1-3; TRBD1 aligns across 7 bases. The CDR3 consists of 17 residues. V lost 2 bases, J lost 4 bases, and 11 bases stayed unmatched. From germline, CDR1 is KGHSH and CDR2 LQKENI. The DNA for the CDR3 is TGTGCCAGCTCACCAACCTTAGACAGGGAGGCCGGAAACACCATATATTTT. Protein product: CASSPTLDREAGNTIYF.

The chain joins TRBV4-3 to TRBJ2-3, with D possibly being TRBD1 (6 bases). Germline lookup yields CDR1 LGHNA and CDR2 YSLEER. The CDR3 contains 15 residues. V was cut by 1 base and J by 1 base, with 9 bases left in between. CDR3: CASSQGNRGTDTQYF. In DNA, the CDR3 is TGCGCCAGCAGCCAAGGTAACAGGGGCACAGATACGCAGTATTTT.

This rearrangement joins TRBV19 to TRBJ1-5; D is unresolved. The CDR3 length is 15 residues. V lost 6 bases, J lost 2 bases, and 14 bases lay in between. Germline V gives CDR1 LNHDA, CDR2 SQIVND (reference sequence). CDR3 coding DNA: TGTGCCAGTAGCAATATCGGGGAGGGCAATCAGCCCCAGCATTTT. Amino acids: CASSNIGEGNQPQHF.

The genes are TRBV7-6 and TRBJ2-1, with 7 positions matching TRBD1. Trimming took 7 bases from V and 0 from J; bases not matched to a gene: 6. Germline CDR1 is SGHVS and CDR2 is FNYEAQ. The CDR3 has 15 amino acids. CDR3 region: CASTPTGSSYNEQFF. CDR3 sequence (DNA): TGTGCCAGCACCCCGACAGGGAGCTCCTACAATGAGCAGTTCTTC. Filled out from reference TRBV7-6 and TRBJ2-1, the complete variable domain reads GAGVSQSPRYKVTKRGQDVALRCDPISGHVSLYWYRQALGQGPEFLTYFNYEAQQDKSGLPNDRFSAERPEGSISTLTIQRTEQRDSAMYRCASTPTGSSYNEQFFGPGTRLTVL.

The gene calls are TRBV27 and TRBJ1-2, with TRBD1 as a possible D gene (6 bases). The germline V and J ends were trimmed by 0 bases and 7 bases, with 9 bases remaining between them. The CDR3 runs 13 residues. Germline CDR1 is MNHEY and CDR2 is SMNVEV (reference sequence). The CDR3 is CASSLSLGGGYTF. DNA for the CDR3: TGTGCCAGCAGTTTATCGTTAGGGGGTGGCTACACCTTC.

The V and J genes are TRBV7-9 and TRBJ1-2; no reliable D call. CDR1 and CDR2 from the germline V gene are SEHNR and FQNEAQ (reference sequence). V dropped 5 bases and J dropped 8 bases, with 12 bases sitting between them. The CDR3 extends over 12 amino acids. CDR3 residues: CASSLTAGGYTF. The CDR3 DNA reads as TGTGCCAGCAGCCTCACTGCGGGGGGCTACACCTTC. The full variable domain, in which reference TRBV7-9 and TRBJ1-2 provide the parts outside the CDR3, is DTGVSQNPRHKITKRGQNVTFRCDPISEHNRLYWYRQTLGQGPEFLTYFQNEAQLEKSRLLSDRFSAERPKGSFSTLEIQRTEQGDSAMYLCASSLTAGGYTFGSGTRLTVV.

This chain joins TRBV30 and TRBJ2-7; 9 nucleotides align to TRBD2. J was trimmed by 5 bases and V by 2 bases; bases with no gene match: 4. CDR1 and CDR2 (germline): GTSNPN, SVGIG (reference sequence). The CDR3 spans 13 residues. CDR3 DNA: TGTGCCTGGAGTAGGCGGGAGGGGGACGAGCAGTACTTC. Amino acids: CAWSRREGDEQYF.

Here the CDR3 reads CASSGSGRNTGELFF. CDR3 bases: TGTGCCAGCTCAGGAAGCGGGAGAAACACCGGGGAGCTGTTTTTT. V and J are TRBV18 and TRBJ2-2; 8 nucleotides match TRBD2. Germline V gene sequence: CDR1 KGHSH, CDR2 LQKENI. Trimming took 5 bases from V and 2 from J; bases not matched to a gene: 4. The CDR3 has 15 residues.

The rearrangement links TRBV12-5 to TRBJ1-1, with TRBD1 matching over 11 bases. This CDR3 has 15 residues. The V segment lost 7 bases and the J segment 3 bases; nucleotides outside the gene matches: 7. Per germline, CDR1 LGHNT and CDR2 FRNRAP. Here the CDR3 DNA reads TGTGCTAGTGCAATGGGGACAGGGGGATACACTGAAGCTTTCTTT. The encoded protein is CASAMGTGGYTEAFF.

This clone is a singleton in its sample. The V call is TRBV29-1, the J call TRBJ1-3; D perhaps matches TRBD1 (6 bases). Germline V gives CDR1 SQVTM, CDR2 ANQGSEA. V was pared by 7 bases and J by 5 bases, with 9 bases between. This CDR3 is 11 amino acids long. Here the CDR3 DNA reads TGCAGCGGGGGGGACAGAAACACCATATATTTT. Protein sequence: CSGGDRNTIYF.

In this sample, this clone turned up once. The rearrangement links TRBV28 to TRBJ1-1; 10 nucleotides agree with TRBD1. Germline lookup yields CDR1 MDHEN and CDR2 SYDVKM. The J segment lost 11 bases and the V segment lost 3 bases, leaving 12 bases of the junction unmatched. The CDR3 sequence is 15 residues long. CDR3 amino acids: CASSLESLTGGGAFF. Here the CDR3 DNA reads TGTGCCAGCAGTTTGGAATCCCTGACAGGGGGCGGGGCTTTCTTT.

This chain uses TRBV5-6 with TRBJ1-2; 8 nucleotides agree with TRBD1. With V trimmed by 0 bases and J by 5 bases, 6 bases remained unmatched. The CDR3 extends over 15 amino acids. Germline lookup yields CDR1 SGHDT and CDR2 YYEEEE. CDR3 loop: CASSLVDRDIYGYTF. CDR3 DNA: TGTGCCAGCAGCTTGGTGGACAGGGACATTTATGGCTACACCTTC.

This chain joins TRBV11-3 and TRBJ2-3; the match to TRBD1 covers 7 bases. CDR3 length: 19 amino acids. The V segment lost 5 bases and the J segment 0 bases; nucleotides outside the gene matches: 17. Looked up from germline, CDR1 is SGHNT and CDR2 is YENEEA. CDR3 amino acids: CASSPGDRFTYASTDTQYF. The CDR3, as DNA: TGTGCCAGCAGCCCTGGGGACAGATTTACGTACGCTAGCACAGATACGCAGTATTTT.

V gene TRBV2 combines with J gene TRBJ2-7; 8 bases align to TRBD2. This CDR3 region has 14 residues. Germline V gene lookup returns CDR1 SNHLY and CDR2 FYNNEI. The ends lost 9 bases at V and 7 bases at J; junction bases unmatched: 14. CDR3 amino acids: CARELARGAWEQYF. DNA for the CDR3: TGTGCCAGAGAACTAGCGCGGGGGGCCTGGGAGCAGTACTTC.

This clone showed up just a few times. The chain carries TRBV7-9 and TRBJ1-5, with D maybe TRBD1 (6 bases). This CDR3 has 14 amino acids. Trimming removed 5 bases from V and 5 bases from J, with 13 bases in between. Germline V gene data show CDR1 as SEHNR and CDR2 as FQNEAQ (reference sequence). The CDR3, as DNA: TGTGCCAGCAGCGCAGGGACAAAGCATCAGCCCCAGCATTTT. It encodes CASSAGTKHQPQHF.

This chain joins TRBV10-3 and TRBJ1-2; D might be TRBD1 (5 bases). The CDR3 extends over 18 amino acids. V was cut by 6 bases and J by 0 bases, with 23 bases left in between. Per the germline V gene, CDR1 is ENHRY and CDR2 is SYGVKD. DNA for the CDR3: TGTGCCATCAGCCCTACGGCGGGGGGGGACCAGACTAACTATGGCTACACCTTC. Amino acids: CAISPTAGGDQTNYGYTF.

The chain recombines TRBV6-6 with TRBJ1-2; 9 positions match TRBD1. The V gene's germline CDR1 is MNHNY and CDR2 SVGAGI (reference sequence). V lost 6 bases and J lost 6; bases outside the gene matches: 8. The CDR3 spans 14 residues. The CDR3 DNA sequence: TGTGCCAGCAGCGCACAGGGGGCGGTTAATGGCTACACCTTC. This gives the protein CASSAQGAVNGYTF.

The chain joins TRBV11-3 to TRBJ2-4; 10 bases map to TRBD2. Losses at the gene ends were 5 bases for V and 3 bases for J; bases not matched to a gene: 7. Germline CDR1 and CDR2: SGHNT and YENEEA. The CDR3 has 16 amino acids. CDR3 nucleotide sequence: TGTGCCAGCAGCCCCCAAAGCGGGAGGGGCAAAAACATTCAGTACTTC. The encoded protein is CASSPQSGRGKNIQYF.